Listed below are T cell receptor beta chains from one sample, sequenced in a study of response to subunit inactivated influenza vaccine. TCRdb passed the RT-PCR reads through MiXCR, listing each CDR3 protein once. The sample carries around 540,000 distinct CDR3 sequences, approximately 12% recorded once. Sequenced here: PBMCs from blood, sampled on the day of vaccination. These TCRs come from a man between 50 and 59 years old who received an inactivated influenza vaccine. CDR3s include the opening cysteine and the closing phenylalanine or tryptophan. D genes are given only for firm matches. Clone size is stated in some rows and not others, as once, few, many or a class when expanded.

J	D	size	V	length	CDR3	DNA
TRBJ2-7	TRBD2	-	TRBV20-1	15	CSASSGGLAGGEQYF	TGCAGTGCTAGTTCGGGCGGCCTAGCGGGAGGCGAGCAGTACTTC
TRBJ2-3	TRBD2	few	TRBV6-2/TRBV6-3	17	CASSYPSGGANTDTQYF	TGTGCCAGCAGTTACCCTAGCGGGGGGGCCAACACAGATACGCAGTATTTT
TRBJ2-6	-	many	TRBV12-3/TRBV12-4	15	CASTMSPSGANVLTF	TGTGCCAGCACCATGAGTCCCTCTGGGGCCAACGTCCTGACTTTC
TRBJ2-5	-	few	TRBV29-1	12	CSVRDTKETQYF	TGCAGCGTCCGGGACACTAAAGAGACCCAGTACTTC
TRBJ2-7	TRBD1	-	TRBV6-5	14	CASSYGRGLNGQYF	TGTGCCAGCAGTTACGGCAGGGGGCTAAACGGGCAGTACTTC
TRBJ1-6	-	-	TRBV16	14	CASSQLQGNSPLHF	TGTGCCAGCAGCCAGTTGCAGGGAAATTCACCCCTCCACTTT
TRBJ2-1	TRBD2	few	TRBV11-2	15	CASSPVSGRDNEQFF	TGTGCCAGCAGCCCCGTTAGCGGGAGGGACAATGAGCAGTTCTTC
TRBJ1-2	TRBD1	-	TRBV20-1	14	CSARDTGVKDGYTF	TGCAGTGCTAGGGACACAGGGGTCAAAGATGGCTACACCTTC
TRBJ2-1	TRBD2	few	TRBV27	15	CASSTGLAGWNEQFF	TGTGCCAGCAGTACGGGACTAGCGGGGTGGAATGAGCAGTTCTTC
TRBJ1-2	-	-	TRBV5-6	15	CASSPDWEMLSGYTF	TGTGCCAGCAGCCCGGACTGGGAGATGTTGAGTGGCTACACCTTC
TRBJ2-7	-	few	TRBV7-9	13	CASSTSGVLEQYF	TGTGCCAGCAGCACTAGTGGGGTTTTGGAGCAGTACTTC
TRBJ2-1	TRBD2	-	TRBV7-2	15	CASSPWGSGSVEQFF	TGTGCCAGCAGCCCATGGGGTAGCGGGAGCGTTGAGCAGTTCTTC
TRBJ1-1	TRBD1	-	TRBV5-6	15	CASSFADRGYTEAFF	TGTGCCAGCAGCTTTGCCGACAGGGGTTACACTGAAGCTTTCTTT
TRBJ2-1	TRBD2	-	TRBV6-5	17	CASSYRLAGGIDNEQFF	TGTGCCAGCAGTTACCGACTAGCGGGAGGTATCGACAATGAGCAGTTCTTC
TRBJ2-6	-	many	TRBV27	14	CASSLSAGANVLTF	TGTGCCAGCAGTTTATCGGCCGGGGCCAACGTCCTGACTTTC
TRBJ1-1	-	many	TRBV11-2	12	CASSPEQGEAFF	TGTGCCAGCAGCCCCGAACAGGGTGAAGCTTTCTTT
TRBJ2-1	-	few	TRBV11-1	15	CASSAQVTPYNEQFF	TGTGCCAGCAGCGCACAGGTTACTCCCTACAATGAGCAGTTCTTC
TRBJ2-3	TRBD2	-	TRBV9	17	CASSVEGLAGRRNTQYF	TGTGCCAGCAGCGTAGAGGGGCTAGCGGGGAGAAGGAATACGCAGTATTTT
TRBJ2-2	-	few	TRBV7-8	15	CASSLRVPSTGELFF	TGTGCCAGCAGCTTAAGGGTCCCTAGTACCGGGGAGCTGTTTTTT
TRBJ2-7	TRBD1	-	TRBV7-2	14	CASSVAWTGDEQYF	TGTGCCAGCAGCGTAGCCTGGACAGGGGACGAGCAGTACTTC
TRBJ2-7	TRBD1	-	TRBV7-9	16	CASRSGQGAIQYEQYF	TGTGCCAGCAGATCTGGACAGGGGGCGATCCAGTACGAGCAGTACTTC
TRBJ2-2	-	few	TRBV7-9	15	CASSTTEKNTGELFF	TGTGCCAGCAGCACCACAGAGAAGAACACCGGGGAGCTGTTTTTT
TRBJ1-2	-	few	TRBV20-1	12	CSAATAFYGYTF	TGCAGTGCCGCTACAGCCTTCTATGGCTACACCTTC
TRBJ2-4	-	few	TRBV5-5	14	CASSGMMGKNIQYF	TGTGCCAGCAGTGGGATGATGGGGAAAAACATTCAGTACTTC
TRBJ2-5	TRBD1	many	TRBV24-1	15	CATSEMGQGAETQYF	TGTGCCACCAGTGAAATGGGACAGGGCGCGGAGACCCAGTACTTC
TRBJ2-2	-	-	TRBV3-1	14	CASSQVGNTGELFF	TGTGCCAGCAGCCAAGTTGGGAACACCGGGGAGCTGTTTTTT
TRBJ2-3	TRBD1	-	TRBV24-1	18	CATSDLKSTGLNTDTQYF	TGTGCCACCAGTGATTTAAAGTCGACAGGGCTAAACACAGATACGCAGTATTTT
TRBJ2-3	-	-	TRBV24-1	13	CATSEGIADTQYF	TGTGCCACCAGTGAAGGTATTGCAGATACGCAGTATTTT
TRBJ2-2	-	many	TRBV20-1	16	CSARGPGGGNTGELFF	TGCAGTGCTAGAGGGCCAGGGGGGGGAAACACCGGGGAGCTGTTTTTT
TRBJ2-3	-	-	TRBV7-9	15	CASSFGYFTTDTQYF	TGTGCCAGCAGCTTTGGTTACTTTACCACAGATACGCAGTATTTT
TRBJ1-5	-	-	TRBV20-1	14	CSAREGIRDQPQHF	TGCAGTGCTAGAGAGGGGATCAGGGATCAGCCCCAGCATTTT
TRBJ2-3	TRBD1	few	TRBV10-3	16	CAISDPSGQGKDTQYF	TGTGCCATCAGTGATCCCTCGGGACAGGGGAAAGATACGCAGTATTTT
TRBJ2-7	-	-	TRBV4-2	15	CASSQAQGKPYEQYF	TGTGCCAGCAGCCAAGCGCAGGGGAAACCTTACGAGCAGTACTTC
TRBJ2-7	-	-	TRBV29-1	11	CSVRGIDEQYF	TGCAGCGTTCGGGGAATCGACGAGCAGTACTTC
TRBJ2-1	-	-	TRBV9	13	CASKTDTYNEQFF	TGTGCCAGCAAAACAGATACCTACAATGAGCAGTTCTTC
TRBJ2-7	-	-	TRBV20-1	13	CSARRRGGYEQYF	TGCAGTGCGCGGAGGAGAGGGGGCTACGAGCAGTACTTC
TRBJ1-5	TRBD1	few	TRBV20-1	13	CSAWTGPGVPQHF	TGCAGTGCTTGGACAGGCCCCGGGGTGCCCCAGCATTTT
TRBJ1-2	TRBD1	-	TRBV11-2	16	CASSLGPTGVNYGYTF	TGTGCCAGCAGCTTAGGCCCGACAGGGGTCAACTATGGCTACACCTTC
TRBJ2-2	TRBD2	few	TRBV27	17	CASSTGLAGGGTGELFF	TGTGCCAGCAGTACGGGACTAGCGGGAGGCGGCACCGGGGAGCTGTTTTTT
TRBJ1-1	-	many	TRBV18	13	CASSPNGNTEAFF	TGTGCCAGCTCCCCAAACGGGAACACTGAAGCTTTCTTT
TRBJ2-1	-	-	TRBV19	16	CASSIDSSSSYNEQFF	TGTGCCAGTAGTATAGATTCCTCTAGCTCCTACAATGAGCAGTTCTTC
TRBJ2-1	TRBD1	-	TRBV5-1	14	CASSAGTGGDEQFF	TGCGCCAGCAGCGCAGGGACAGGGGGCGATGAGCAGTTCTTC
TRBJ2-7	TRBD1	-	TRBV28	15	CASRSPGQGAAEHYF	TGTGCCAGCAGATCCCCTGGACAGGGGGCGGCCGAGCACTACTTC
TRBJ1-6	-	-	TRBV27	15	CASKTESSYNSPLHF	TGTGCCAGCAAGACGGAGAGCTCCTATAATTCACCCCTCCACTTT
TRBJ2-7	TRBD1	few	TRBV18	14	CASSKQGTIYEQYF	TGTGCCAGCTCAAAACAGGGGACCATCTACGAGCAGTACTTC
TRBJ2-7	TRBD2	-	TRBV28	13	CASVSGSLYEQYF	TGTGCCAGCGTTAGCGGGAGTCTCTACGAGCAGTACTTC
TRBJ2-3	TRBD2	few	TRBV11-2	18	CASSPRGGGQPPPDTQYF	TGTGCCAGCAGCCCGCGGGGGGGGGGTCAACCCCCCCCAGATACGCAGTATTTT
TRBJ2-1	-	-	TRBV12-3/TRBV12-4	15	CASTPQDRGVDEQFF	TGTGCCAGCACCCCCCAAGACAGAGGTGTAGATGAGCAGTTCTTC
TRBJ2-3	-	few	TRBV21-1	19	CASSKGGGYNSKFTDTQYF	TGTGCCAGCAGCAAAGGAGGGGGCTACAATAGCAAGTTCACAGATACGCAGTATTTT
TRBJ2-3	TRBD2	-	TRBV20-1	19	CSARGIGRTSGTSTDTQYF	TGCAGTGCTAGAGGGATAGGAAGGACTAGCGGCACTAGCACAGATACGCAGTATTTT
TRBJ2-3	TRBD2	-	TRBV6-4	15	CASSESGGWTDTQYF	TGTGCCAGCAGTGAAAGCGGGGGGTGGACAGATACGCAGTATTTT